The source of this T cell receptor (beta chain) is a study of cytomegalovirus exposure and HLA in healthy donors. Broader study findings: After further analysis at a later stage, 17,000 or so TCR beta sequences were associated with HLA alleles at 0.05 false discovery rate. Presence/absence analyses treated sequencing depth as roughly uniform across donors. Reportedly, a later analysis found an Asian-associated ancestry cluster had fewer N-insertions than the roughly 700-donor mean. Evidence from a later analysis indicated that most CMV-associated TCR beta chains looked HLA-restricted.

Remarks on this clone: No antigen is known for it.

Primers included in the PCR were 60 Vbeta and 13 Jbeta primers. TCRdb's copy holds only in-frame clones and misses some; the assay was immunoSEQ multiplex PCR. The top ten hold around 4.1% of the sample, which has some 150,000 clones, 74% seen once. Input material: PBMCs. The receptor's source is a man in his late teens or twenties in good health and CMV-seropositive.

The CDR3 bases are TGTGCCAGCAGTGGGGTAGGGGGTCCATCGACCAATGAGCAGTTCTTC. Translation gives CASSGVGGPSTNEQFF. The V gene is TRBV14, the J gene TRBJ2-1, with a possible D match to TRBD1 (6 bases). This CDR3 is 16 amino acids long. Germline CDR1 is SGHDN and CDR2 is FVKESK. Trimming took off 6 bases at V and 6 bases at J, with 21 bases between the two ends.